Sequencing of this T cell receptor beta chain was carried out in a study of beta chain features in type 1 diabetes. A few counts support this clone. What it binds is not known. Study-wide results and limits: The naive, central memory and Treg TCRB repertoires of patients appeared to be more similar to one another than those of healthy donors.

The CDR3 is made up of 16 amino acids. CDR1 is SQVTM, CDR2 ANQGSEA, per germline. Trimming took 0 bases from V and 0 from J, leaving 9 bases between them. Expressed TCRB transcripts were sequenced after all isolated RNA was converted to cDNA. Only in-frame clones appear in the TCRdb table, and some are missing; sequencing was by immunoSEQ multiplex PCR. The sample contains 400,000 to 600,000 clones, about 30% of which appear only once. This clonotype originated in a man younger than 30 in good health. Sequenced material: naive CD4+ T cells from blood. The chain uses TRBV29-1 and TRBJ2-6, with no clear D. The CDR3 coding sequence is TGCAGCGTTGAAGATAGGCATCGCTCTGGGGCCAACGTCCTGACTTTC. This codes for CSVEDRHRSGANVLTF.